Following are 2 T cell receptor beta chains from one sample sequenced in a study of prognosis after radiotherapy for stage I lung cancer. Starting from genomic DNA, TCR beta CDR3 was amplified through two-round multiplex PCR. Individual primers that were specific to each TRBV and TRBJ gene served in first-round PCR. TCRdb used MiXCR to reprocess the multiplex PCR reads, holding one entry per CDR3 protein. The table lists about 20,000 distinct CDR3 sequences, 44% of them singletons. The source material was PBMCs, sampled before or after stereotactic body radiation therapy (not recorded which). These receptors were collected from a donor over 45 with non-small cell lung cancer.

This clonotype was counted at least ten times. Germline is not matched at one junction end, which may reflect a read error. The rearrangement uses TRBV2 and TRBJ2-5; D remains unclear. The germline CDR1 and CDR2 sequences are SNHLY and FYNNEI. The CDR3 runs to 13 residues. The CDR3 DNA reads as TGTGCCAGCAGGGAAGGGCTGAGGGAGACCCAGTACTTC. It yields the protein CASREGLRETQYF.

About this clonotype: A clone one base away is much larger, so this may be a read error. Written as DNA, the CDR3 is TGCAGCGTTGATGGGCACGGGAGCTCCTACGAGCAGTACTTC. This codes for CSVDGHGSSYEQYF. This chain uses TRBV29-1 with TRBJ2-7; D perhaps matches TRBD2 (6 bases). CDR3 length equals 14 residues. Trimming pared 3 bases from V and 0 bases from J, leaving 12 bases between. Looked up from germline, CDR1 is SQVTM and CDR2 is ANQGSEA.